This T cell receptor beta chain was obtained from a study of CD8 T cells in Susac syndrome. This clonotype appeared once. About 0.45 to 1 ug RNA was reverse transcribed with random hexamers. Across 54 Vbeta and 13 Jbeta, TCR beta CDR3 was amplified with immunoSEQ multiplex PCR. MiXCR, applied by TCRdb to the immunoSEQ multiplex PCR reads, yields one record per CDR3 protein. The sample carries 300,000 or so distinct CDR3 sequences, 92% recorded once. The CDR3 loop spans 16 amino acids. V lost 6 bases to trimming and J lost 2 bases; unmatched junction nucleotides: 7. The receptor comes from a human donor with multiple sclerosis. The rearrangement links TRBV12-3 or TRBV12-4 to TRBJ2-2; TRBD2 aligns across 9 bases. The sample comprised CD4+ T cells from PBMCs. CDR3 loop: CASSERLAGNTGELFF. The CDR3 DNA is TGTGCCAGCAGCGAAAGGCTAGCGGGAAACACCGGGGAGCTGTTTTTT.